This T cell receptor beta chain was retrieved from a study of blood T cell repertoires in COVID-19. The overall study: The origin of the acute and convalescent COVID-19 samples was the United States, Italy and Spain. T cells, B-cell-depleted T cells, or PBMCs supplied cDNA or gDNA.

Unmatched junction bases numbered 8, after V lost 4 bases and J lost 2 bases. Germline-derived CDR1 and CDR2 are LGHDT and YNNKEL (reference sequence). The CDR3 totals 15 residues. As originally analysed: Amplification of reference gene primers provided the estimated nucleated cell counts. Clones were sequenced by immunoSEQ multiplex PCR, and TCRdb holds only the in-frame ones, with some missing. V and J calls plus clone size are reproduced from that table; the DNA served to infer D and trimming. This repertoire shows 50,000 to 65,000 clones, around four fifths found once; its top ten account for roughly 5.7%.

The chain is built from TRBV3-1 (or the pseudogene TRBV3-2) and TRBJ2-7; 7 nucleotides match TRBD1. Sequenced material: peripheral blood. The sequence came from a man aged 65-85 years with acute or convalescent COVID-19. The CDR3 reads CASSPRQGRPYEQYF. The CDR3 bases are TGTGCCAGCAGCCCCAGACAGGGTCGCCCCTACGAGCAGTACTTC.